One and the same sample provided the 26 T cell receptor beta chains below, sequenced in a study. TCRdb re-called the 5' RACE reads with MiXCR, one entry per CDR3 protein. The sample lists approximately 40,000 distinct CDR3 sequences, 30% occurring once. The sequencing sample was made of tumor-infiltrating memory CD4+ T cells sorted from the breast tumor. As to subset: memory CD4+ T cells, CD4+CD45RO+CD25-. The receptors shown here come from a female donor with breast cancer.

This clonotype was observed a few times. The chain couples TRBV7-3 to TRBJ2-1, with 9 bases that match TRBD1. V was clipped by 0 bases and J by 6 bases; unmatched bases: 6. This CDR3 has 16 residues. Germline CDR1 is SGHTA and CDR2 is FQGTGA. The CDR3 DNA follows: TGTGCCAGCAGCTTAACTAGCCCGGGACAGGGCAATGAGCAGTTCTTC. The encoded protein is CASSLTSPGQGNEQFF.

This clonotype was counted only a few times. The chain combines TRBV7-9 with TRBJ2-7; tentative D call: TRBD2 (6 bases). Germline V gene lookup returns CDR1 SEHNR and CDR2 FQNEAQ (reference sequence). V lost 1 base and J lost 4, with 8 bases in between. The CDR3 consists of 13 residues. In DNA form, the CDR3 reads TGTGCCAGCAGCTTAGGTCGGGGGTACGAGCAGTACTTC. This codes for CASSLGRGYEQYF.

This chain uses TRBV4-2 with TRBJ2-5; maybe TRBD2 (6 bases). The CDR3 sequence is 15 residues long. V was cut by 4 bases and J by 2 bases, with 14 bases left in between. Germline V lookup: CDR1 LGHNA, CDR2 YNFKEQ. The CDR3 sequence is CASSPRQGLQETQYF. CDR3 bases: TGTGCCAGCAGCCCTCGCCAAGGACTACAAGAGACCCAGTACTTC.

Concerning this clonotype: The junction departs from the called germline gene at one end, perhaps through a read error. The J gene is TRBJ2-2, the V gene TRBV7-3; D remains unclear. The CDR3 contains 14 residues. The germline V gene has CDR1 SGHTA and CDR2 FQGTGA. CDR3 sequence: CTSSLNTYTGELFF. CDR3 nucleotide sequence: TGTACCAGCAGCTTAAACACCTACACCGGGGAGCTGTTTTTT.

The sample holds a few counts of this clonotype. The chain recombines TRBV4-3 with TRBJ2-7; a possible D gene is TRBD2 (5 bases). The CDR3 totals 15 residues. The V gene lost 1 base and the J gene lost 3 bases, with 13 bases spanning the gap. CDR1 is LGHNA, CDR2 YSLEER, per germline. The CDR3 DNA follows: TGCGCCAGCAGCCAAGGGACTTGCGGATACTACGAGCAGTACTTC. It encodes CASSQGTCGYYEQYF.

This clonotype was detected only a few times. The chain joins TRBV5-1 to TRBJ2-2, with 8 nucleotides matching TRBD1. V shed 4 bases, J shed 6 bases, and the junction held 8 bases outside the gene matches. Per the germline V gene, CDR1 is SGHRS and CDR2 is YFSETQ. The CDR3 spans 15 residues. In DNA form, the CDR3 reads TGCGCCAGCAGCCAACCGGACAGGGAACCCGGGGAGCTGTTTTTT. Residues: CASSQPDREPGELFF.

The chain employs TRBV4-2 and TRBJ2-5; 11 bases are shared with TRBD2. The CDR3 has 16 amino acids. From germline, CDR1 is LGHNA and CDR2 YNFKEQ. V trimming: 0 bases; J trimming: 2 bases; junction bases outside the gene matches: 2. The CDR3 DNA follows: TGTGCCAGCAGCCAAGATACTAGCGGGGGTCAAGAGACCCAGTACTTC. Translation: CASSQDTSGGQETQYF.

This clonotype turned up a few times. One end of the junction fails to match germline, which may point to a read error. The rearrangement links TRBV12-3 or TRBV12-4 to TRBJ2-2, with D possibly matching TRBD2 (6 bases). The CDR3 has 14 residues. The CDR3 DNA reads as TGTGCCAGTCATCCGGGCGGGAACCCCGGGGAGCTGTTTTTT. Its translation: CASHPGGNPGELFF.

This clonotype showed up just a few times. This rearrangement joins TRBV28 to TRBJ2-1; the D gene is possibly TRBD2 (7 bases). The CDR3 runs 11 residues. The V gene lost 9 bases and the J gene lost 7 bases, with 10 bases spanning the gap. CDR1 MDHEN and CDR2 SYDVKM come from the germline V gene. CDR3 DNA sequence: TGTGCCAGTGGGAGGGGGAATGAGCAGTTCTTC. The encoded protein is CASGRGNEQFF.

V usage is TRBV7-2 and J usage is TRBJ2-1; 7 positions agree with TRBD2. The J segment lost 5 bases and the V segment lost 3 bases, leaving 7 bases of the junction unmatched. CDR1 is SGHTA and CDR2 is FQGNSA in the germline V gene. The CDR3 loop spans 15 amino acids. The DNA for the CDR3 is TGTGCCAGCAGCTTGAGCGGGGTGGGACACAATGAGCAGTTCTTC. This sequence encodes CASSLSGVGHNEQFF.

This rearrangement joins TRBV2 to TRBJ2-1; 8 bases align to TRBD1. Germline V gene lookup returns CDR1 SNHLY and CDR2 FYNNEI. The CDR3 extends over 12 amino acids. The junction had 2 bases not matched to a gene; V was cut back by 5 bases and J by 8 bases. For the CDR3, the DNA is TGTGCCAGCAGTAAACAGGGGGATGAGCAGTTCTTC. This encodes CASSKQGDEQFF. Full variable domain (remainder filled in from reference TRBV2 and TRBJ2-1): EPEVTQTPSHQVTQMGQEVILRCVPISNHLYFYWYRQILGQKVEFLVSFYNNEISEKSEIFDDQFSVERPDGSNFTLKIRSTKLEDSAMYFCASSKQGDEQFFGPGTRLTVL.

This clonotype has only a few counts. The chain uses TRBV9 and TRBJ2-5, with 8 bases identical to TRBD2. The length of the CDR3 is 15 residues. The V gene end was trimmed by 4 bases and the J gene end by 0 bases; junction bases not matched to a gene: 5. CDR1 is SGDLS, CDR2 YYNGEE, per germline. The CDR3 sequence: CASSSSGSDQETQYF. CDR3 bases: TGTGCCAGCAGCTCCAGCGGGAGTGACCAAGAGACCCAGTACTTC.

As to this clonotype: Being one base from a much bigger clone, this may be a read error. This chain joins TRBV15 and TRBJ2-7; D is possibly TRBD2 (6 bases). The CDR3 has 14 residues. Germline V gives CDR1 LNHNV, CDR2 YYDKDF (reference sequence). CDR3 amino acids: CTTSGKRASYEQYF. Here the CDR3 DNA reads TGTACCACCAGTGGAAAGCGGGCCTCCTACGAGCAGTACTTC.

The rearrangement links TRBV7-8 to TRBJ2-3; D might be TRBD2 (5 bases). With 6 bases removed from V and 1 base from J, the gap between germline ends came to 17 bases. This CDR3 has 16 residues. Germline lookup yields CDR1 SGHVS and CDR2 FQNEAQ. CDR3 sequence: CASSPLERSGTDTQYF. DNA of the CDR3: TGTGCCAGCAGTCCGCTTGAGCGGAGCGGCACAGATACGCAGTATTTT.

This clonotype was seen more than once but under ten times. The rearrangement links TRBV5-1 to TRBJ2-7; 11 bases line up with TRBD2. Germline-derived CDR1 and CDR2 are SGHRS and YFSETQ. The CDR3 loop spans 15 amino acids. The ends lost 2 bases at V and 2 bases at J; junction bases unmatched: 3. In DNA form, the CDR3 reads TGCGCCAGCAGCTTACCGACTAGCGGGACCTACGAGCAGTACTTC. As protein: CASSLPTSGTYEQYF.

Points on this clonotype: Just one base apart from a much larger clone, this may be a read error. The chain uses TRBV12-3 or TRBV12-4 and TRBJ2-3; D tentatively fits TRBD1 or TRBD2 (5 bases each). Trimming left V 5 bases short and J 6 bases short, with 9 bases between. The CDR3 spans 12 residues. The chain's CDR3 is CASSTGTDTQYF. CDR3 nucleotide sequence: TGTGCCAGCAGTACGGGGACGGATACGCAGTATTTT.

CDR3 nucleotides: TGTGCCAGTGGACTAGCGGGGGGCCATGAAGAGACCCAGTACTTC. This translates into CASGLAGGHEETQYF. The chain couples TRBV6-1 to TRBJ2-5, with TRBD2 matching over 14 bases. Trimming at V came to 9 bases and at J to 3 bases, leaving 6 bases not matched to a gene. Germline CDR1 reads MNHNS; CDR2 reads SASEGT. The CDR3 extends over 15 amino acids.

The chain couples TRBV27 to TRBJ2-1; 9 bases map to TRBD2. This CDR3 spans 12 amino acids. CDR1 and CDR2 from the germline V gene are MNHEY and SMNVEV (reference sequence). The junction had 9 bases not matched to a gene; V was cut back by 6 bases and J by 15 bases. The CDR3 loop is CASSTTGTSWFF. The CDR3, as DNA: TGTGCCAGCAGCACAACCGGGACTAGCTGGTTCTTC.

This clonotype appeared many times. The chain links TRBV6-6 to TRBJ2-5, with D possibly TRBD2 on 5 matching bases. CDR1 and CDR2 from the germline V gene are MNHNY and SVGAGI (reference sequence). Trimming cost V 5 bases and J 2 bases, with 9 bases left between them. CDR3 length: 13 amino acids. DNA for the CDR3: TGTGCCAGCAGTCCGGGATATCAAGAGACCCAGTACTTC. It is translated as CASSPGYQETQYF.

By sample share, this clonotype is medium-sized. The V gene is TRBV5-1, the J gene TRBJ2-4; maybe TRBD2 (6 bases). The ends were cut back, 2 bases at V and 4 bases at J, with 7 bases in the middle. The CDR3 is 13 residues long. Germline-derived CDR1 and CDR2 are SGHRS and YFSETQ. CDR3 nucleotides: TGCGCCAGCAGCTTAGGAGGGAAAAACATTCAGTACTTC. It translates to CASSLGGKNIQYF.

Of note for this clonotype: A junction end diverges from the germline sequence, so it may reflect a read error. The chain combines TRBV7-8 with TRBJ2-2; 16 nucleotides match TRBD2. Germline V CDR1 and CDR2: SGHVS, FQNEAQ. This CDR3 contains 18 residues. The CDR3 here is CASSLAGTSGRESGEPFF. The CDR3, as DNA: TGTGCCAGCAGCTTGGCCGGGACTAGCGGGAGGGAATCCGGGGAGCCGTTTTTT.

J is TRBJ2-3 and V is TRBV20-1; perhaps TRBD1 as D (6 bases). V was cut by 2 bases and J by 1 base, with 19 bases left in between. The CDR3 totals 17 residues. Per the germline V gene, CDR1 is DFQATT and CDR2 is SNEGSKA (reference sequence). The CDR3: CSARNSWAGARTDTQYF. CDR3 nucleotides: TGCAGTGCTAGAAATTCTTGGGCAGGGGCCCGCACAGATACGCAGTATTTT.

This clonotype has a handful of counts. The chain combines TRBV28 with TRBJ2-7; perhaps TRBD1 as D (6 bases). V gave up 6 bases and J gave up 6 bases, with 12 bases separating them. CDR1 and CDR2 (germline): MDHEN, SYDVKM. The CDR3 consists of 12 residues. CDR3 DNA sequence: TGTGCCAGCAGCAACCTCAGGGGCGAGCAGTACTTC. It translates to CASSNLRGEQYF.

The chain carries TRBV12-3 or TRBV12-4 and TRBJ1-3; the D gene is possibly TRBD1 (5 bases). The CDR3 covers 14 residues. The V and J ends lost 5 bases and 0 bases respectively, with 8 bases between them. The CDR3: CASSTGHSGNTIYF. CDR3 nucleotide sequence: TGTGCCAGCAGTACAGGCCACTCTGGAAACACCATATATTTT.

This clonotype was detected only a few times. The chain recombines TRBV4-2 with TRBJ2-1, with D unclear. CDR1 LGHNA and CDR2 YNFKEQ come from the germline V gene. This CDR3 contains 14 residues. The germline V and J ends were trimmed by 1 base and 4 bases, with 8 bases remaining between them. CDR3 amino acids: CASSQGAEYNEQFF. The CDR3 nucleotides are TGTGCCAGCAGCCAAGGGGCGGAGTACAATGAGCAGTTCTTC.

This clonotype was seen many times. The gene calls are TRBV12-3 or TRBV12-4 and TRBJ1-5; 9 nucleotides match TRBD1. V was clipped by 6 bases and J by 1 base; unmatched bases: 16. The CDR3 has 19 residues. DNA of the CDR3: TGTGCCAGCAGCCCCCGGGACAGGGAGCCGTTAGGAAGCAATCAGCCCCAGCATTTT. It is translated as CASSPRDREPLGSNQPQHF.